This TCR beta chain was obtained from a study of blood T cell repertoires in COVID-19 (TCRdb year 2020). With regard to the full study: Samples from collaborators originated in the United States, Italy and Spain and spanned both the acute and convalescent phases of COVID-19. The material from the prospective study consisted of cDNA or gDNA derived from T cells, B-cell-depleted T cells, or PBMCs. HLA class I and class II types, where available, came from metadata supplied by the sample provider rather than from assay-based typing. The repertoires were released in a freely available public database meant as a resource for research on the immune response to SARS-CoV-2. The sample metadata nearly always contained a de-identified subject ID, COVID-19 status, age in years and sex. Samples were obtained from the ongoing ImmuneRACE study (first 160 participants) and from approximately 1,200 subjects provided by 6 global collaborators. Subjects who had been exposed to COVID-19, were actively infected with it, or had recovered from it provided the deeply sampled blood TCRbeta repertoires that made up the dataset. What the work shows at the level of the full study, not this receptor alone: Clinical and demographic metadata were provided uncurated, with the amount varying by source and participant.

Trimming removed 3 bases from V and 0 bases from J; the gene matches leave 8 bases unexplained. CDR1 SGDLS and CDR2 YYNGEE were looked up in the germline V gene. There are 16 amino acids in the CDR3, from cysteine to phenylalanine inclusive. Of the read, only the CDR3 DNA is kept; its 48 bases are in frame from base 1. Another Seattle source contributed samples from volunteer blood donors who had recovered from COVID-19. Collaborating institutions collected whole blood in K2EDTA tubes following their own protocols. Collaborator samples were shipped for TCRbeta analysis as frozen whole blood, isolated PBMCs, or DNA extracted from either sample type. TCRbeta CDR3 regions were amplified from genomic DNA by means of the immunoSEQ Assay, a bias-controlled multiplex PCR. In the source study's methods: The number of nucleated cells in each sample was estimated by amplification of reference gene primers within the assay. To quantify the absolute abundance of each unique TCRbeta CDR3 rearrangement, sequence reads were collapsed and filtered. For each sample, productive Simpson clonality was calculated as the square root of Simpson's diversity index over productive rearrangements. TCRdb limited this immuneACCESS table to in-frame rearrangements with V and J called. A share of clones is missing; checked studies link under half to unresolved V genes, and the rest is unexplained. V, J and clone size were drawn from that table, and D and trimming were deduced from the DNA. In all, the sample holds roughly 200,000 clones, and approximately 87% of those were seen once. The top ten hold around 1% of the sample.

Note on this clone: Its target antigen remains unknown. Base qualities are not at hand, and no much larger clone is one base apart.

Source material: peripheral blood. The TCR originated in a woman aged 18-35 years who had recovered from COVID-19. The chain employs TRBV9 and TRBJ1-1; TRBD1 aligns with 7 central bases. The DNA sequence is TGTGCCAGCAGCGAGCCCGGGACAGTAATGAACACTGAAGCTTTCTTT. This gives the protein CASSEPGTVMNTEAFF.